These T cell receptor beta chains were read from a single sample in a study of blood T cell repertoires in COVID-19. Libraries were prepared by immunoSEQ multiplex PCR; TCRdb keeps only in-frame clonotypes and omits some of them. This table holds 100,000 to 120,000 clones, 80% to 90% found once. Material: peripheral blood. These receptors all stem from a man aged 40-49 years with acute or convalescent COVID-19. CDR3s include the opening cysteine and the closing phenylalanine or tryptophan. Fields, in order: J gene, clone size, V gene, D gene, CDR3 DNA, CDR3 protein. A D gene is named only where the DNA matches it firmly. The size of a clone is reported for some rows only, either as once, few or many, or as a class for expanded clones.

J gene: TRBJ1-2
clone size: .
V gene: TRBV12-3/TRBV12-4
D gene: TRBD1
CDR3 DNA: TGTGCCAGCAGACCGGGACAGGGCCCTGGCTACACCTTC
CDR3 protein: CASRPGQGPGYTF

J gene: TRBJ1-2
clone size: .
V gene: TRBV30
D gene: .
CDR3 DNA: TGTGCCTGGAGTGCTACAGGGAGCTTCACCTTC
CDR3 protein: CAWSATGSFTF

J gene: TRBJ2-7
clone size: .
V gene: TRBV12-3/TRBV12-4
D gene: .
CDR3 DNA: TGTGCCAGCAGCCGGACAGCATACGAGCAGTACTTC
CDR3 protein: CASSRTAYEQYF

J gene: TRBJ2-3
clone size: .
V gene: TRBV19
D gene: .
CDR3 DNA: TGTGCCAGTAGTATCATCAGTAGCACAGATACGCAGTATTTT
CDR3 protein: CASSIISSTDTQYF

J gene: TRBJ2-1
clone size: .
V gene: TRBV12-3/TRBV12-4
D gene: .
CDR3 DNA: TGTGCCAGCAGTCCCCGGTCCAATGAGCAGTTCTTC
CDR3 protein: CASSPRSNEQFF

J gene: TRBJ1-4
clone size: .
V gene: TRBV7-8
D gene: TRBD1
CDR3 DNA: TGTGCCAGCAGCCGAGACAGGGCTGAAAATGAAAAACTGTTTTTT
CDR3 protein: CASSRDRAENEKLFF

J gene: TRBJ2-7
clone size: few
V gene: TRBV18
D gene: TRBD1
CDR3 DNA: TGTGCCAGCTCACCCGGGACAGGGGACTACGAGCAGTACTTC
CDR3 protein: CASSPGTGDYEQYF

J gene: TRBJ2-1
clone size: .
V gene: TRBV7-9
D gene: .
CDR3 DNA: TGTGCCAGCAGCTTAATGGGGGCGCTGGGGAATGAGCAGTTCTTC
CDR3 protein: CASSLMGALGNEQFF

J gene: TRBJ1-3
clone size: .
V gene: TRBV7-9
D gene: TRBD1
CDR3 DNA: TGTGCCAGCACCCTAGGACAGGCCTCTGGAAACACCATATATTTT
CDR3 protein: CASTLGQASGNTIYF

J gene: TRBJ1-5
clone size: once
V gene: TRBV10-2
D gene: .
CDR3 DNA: TGCGCCAGCAGTGACAATCAGGGGTCCCAGCATTTT
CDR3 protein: CASSDNQGSQHF

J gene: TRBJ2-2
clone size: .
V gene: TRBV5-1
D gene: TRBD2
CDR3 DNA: TGCGCCAGCAGCTTGGTTGGGCTAGCGGGTCTCCTCGGGGAGCTGTTTTTT
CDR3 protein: CASSLVGLAGLLGELFF

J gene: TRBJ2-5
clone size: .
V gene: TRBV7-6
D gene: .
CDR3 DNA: TGTGCCAGCAGCTTGGGCCAGGGTCGGGCCCAGTACTTC
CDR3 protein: CASSLGQGRAQYF

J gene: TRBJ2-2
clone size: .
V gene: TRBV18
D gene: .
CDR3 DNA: TGTGCCAGCTCTCCCCGACAGGAGACCGGGGAGCTGTTTTTT
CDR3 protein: CASSPRQETGELFF

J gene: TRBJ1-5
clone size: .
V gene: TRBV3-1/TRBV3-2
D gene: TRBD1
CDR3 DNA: TGTGCCAGCAGCCCGGGACAGCCCAATCAGCCCCAGCATTTT
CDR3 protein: CASSPGQPNQPQHF

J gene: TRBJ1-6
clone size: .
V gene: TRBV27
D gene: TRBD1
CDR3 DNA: TGTGCCAGCAAATTGGCAGGGGGTAATTCACCCCTCCACTTT
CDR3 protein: CASKLAGGNSPLHF

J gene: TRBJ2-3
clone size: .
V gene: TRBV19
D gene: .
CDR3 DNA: TGTGCCAGTAGTGCCAGTCCCGATACGCAGTATTTT
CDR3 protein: CASSASPDTQYF

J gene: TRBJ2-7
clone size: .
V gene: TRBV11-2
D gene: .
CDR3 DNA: TGTGCCAGCAGCTTAGTACAGAGAGACTCCTACGAGCAGTACTTC
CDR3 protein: CASSLVQRDSYEQYF

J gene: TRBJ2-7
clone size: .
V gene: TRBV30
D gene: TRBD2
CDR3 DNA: TGTGCCTGGAGTTCTCTCTCTAGCGGGGGGGCCCACGAGCAGTACTTC
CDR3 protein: CAWSSLSSGGAHEQYF

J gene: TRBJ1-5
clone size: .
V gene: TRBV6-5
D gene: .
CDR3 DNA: TGTGCCAGCAGGGACAGCCTACTATCTTTGCAGCCCCAGCATTTT
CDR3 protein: CASRDSLLSLQPQHF

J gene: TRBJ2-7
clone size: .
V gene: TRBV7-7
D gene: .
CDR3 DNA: TGTGCCAGCAGCTTAGCCGACGGGAGCTCCTACGAGCAGTACTTC
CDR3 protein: CASSLADGSSYEQYF

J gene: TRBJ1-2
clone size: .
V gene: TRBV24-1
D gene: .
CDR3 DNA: TGTGCCACCAGTCAACCGGGGGGTAGGAGTGGCTACACCTTC
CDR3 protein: CATSQPGGRSGYTF

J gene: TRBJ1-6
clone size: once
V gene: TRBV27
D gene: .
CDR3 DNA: TGTGCCAGCAGTTTAGGACTGTTAAGTTATAATTCACCCCTCCACTTT
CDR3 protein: CASSLGLLSYNSPLHF

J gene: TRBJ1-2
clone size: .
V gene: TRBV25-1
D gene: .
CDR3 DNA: TGTGCCAGCAGTGAAACGGGTGGCAGGGTGACCTCGGGCTACACCTTC
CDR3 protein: CASSETGGRVTSGYTF

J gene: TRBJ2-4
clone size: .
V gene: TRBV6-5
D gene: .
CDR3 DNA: TGTGCCAGCAGTTACCCAGGAACAATAGCCAAAAACATTCAGTACTTC
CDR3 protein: CASSYPGTIAKNIQYF

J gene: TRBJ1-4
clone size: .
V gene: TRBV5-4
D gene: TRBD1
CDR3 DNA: TGTGCCAGCAGCTCCGGACAGGGGGCAACTAATGAAAAACTGTTTTTT
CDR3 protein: CASSSGQGATNEKLFF

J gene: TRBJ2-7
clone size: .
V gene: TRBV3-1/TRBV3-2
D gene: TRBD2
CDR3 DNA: TGTGCCAGCAGCGGGAAACTAGCGGGGTTAATCTGGGAGCAGTACTTC
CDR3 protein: CASSGKLAGLIWEQYF

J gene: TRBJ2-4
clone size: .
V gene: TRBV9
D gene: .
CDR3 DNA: TGTGCCAGCAGCGTAGCGGCGGTGGCGGACATTCAGTACTTC
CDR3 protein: CASSVAAVADIQYF

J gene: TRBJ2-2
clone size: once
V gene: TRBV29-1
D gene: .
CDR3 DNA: TGCAGCGTTGAAGGCGTAGGGGGCGGGGAGCTGTTTTTT
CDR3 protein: CSVEGVGGGELFF